A selection of T cell receptor beta chains follows, all from one sample in a study of blood T cells in healthy people across ages. Each CDR3 protein gets one entry after TCRdb re-called the 5' RACE reads with MiXCR. The profile shows about 1.4 million distinct CDR3 sequences, approximately 63% of them singletons. The material sequenced was blood. These receptor sequences come from a man aged 18-30 years in good health. CDR3s include the opening cysteine and the closing phenylalanine or tryptophan. Each record gives: J gene, V gene, clone size, D gene, CDR3 protein, CDR3 DNA. The D gene is left open where the match is weak. Rows give clone size only sometimes, using once, few, many, or a class for an expanded clone.

j_call: TRBJ2-3; v_call: TRBV7-2; clone_size: few; d_call: TRBD2; cdr3_aa: CASSLVAGGRGNTQYF; cdr3_nt: TGTGCCAGCAGCTTAGTAGCGGGAGGGAGAGGGAATACGCAGTATTTT
j_call: TRBJ2-2; v_call: TRBV27; clone_size: -; d_call: -; cdr3_aa: CASSISASTGELFF; cdr3_nt: TGTGCCAGCAGCATTTCGGCCTCGACCGGGGAGCTGTTTTTT
j_call: TRBJ2-7; v_call: TRBV5-5; clone_size: few; d_call: TRBD1; cdr3_aa: CASSSDRGRYEQYF; cdr3_nt: TGTGCCAGCAGCTCGGACAGGGGGCGGTACGAGCAGTACTTC
j_call: TRBJ1-1; v_call: TRBV10-2; clone_size: -; d_call: -; cdr3_aa: CASSTQFRGTEAFF; cdr3_nt: TGCGCCAGCAGTACACAATTCCGGGGGACTGAAGCTTTCTTT
j_call: TRBJ1-1; v_call: TRBV28; clone_size: -; d_call: -; cdr3_aa: CASSFRLNTEAFF; cdr3_nt: TGTGCCAGCAGTTTCCGATTGAACACTGAAGCTTTCTTT
j_call: TRBJ1-2; v_call: TRBV3-1; clone_size: few; d_call: -; cdr3_aa: CASSQINYGYTF; cdr3_nt: TGTGCCAGCAGCCAGATTAACTATGGCTACACCTTC
j_call: TRBJ2-1; v_call: TRBV13; clone_size: -; d_call: -; cdr3_aa: CASSSLWGEQFF; cdr3_nt: TGTGCCAGCAGCTCCCTATGGGGTGAGCAGTTCTTC
j_call: TRBJ2-1; v_call: TRBV24-1; clone_size: -; d_call: TRBD2; cdr3_aa: CATSESTGTSGNEQFF; cdr3_nt: TGTGCCACCAGTGAATCTACCGGGACTAGCGGAAATGAGCAGTTCTTC
j_call: TRBJ2-5; v_call: TRBV10-3; clone_size: -; d_call: TRBD2; cdr3_aa: CAINTSGKNEQYF; cdr3_nt: TGTGCCATCAATACTAGCGGGAAAAATGAGCAGTACTTC
j_call: TRBJ2-1; v_call: TRBV4-1; clone_size: -; d_call: TRBD2; cdr3_aa: CASSQDRASGSGEQFF; cdr3_nt: TGCGCCAGCAGCCAAGATCGGGCTAGCGGGAGTGGCGAGCAGTTCTTC
j_call: TRBJ2-7; v_call: TRBV2; clone_size: -; d_call: -; cdr3_aa: CATDQQGEGYEQYF; cdr3_nt: TGTGCCACCGACCAACAGGGGGAGGGCTACGAGCAGTACTTC
j_call: TRBJ2-1; v_call: TRBV15; clone_size: once; d_call: TRBD2; cdr3_aa: CATSRASDRRGNEQFF; cdr3_nt: TGTGCCACCAGCAGAGCCTCCGACCGGCGGGGGAATGAGCAGTTCTTC
j_call: TRBJ2-1; v_call: TRBV13; clone_size: -; d_call: TRBD2; cdr3_aa: CASSLSGRTRSEQFF; cdr3_nt: TGTGCCAGCAGCTTGAGCGGGAGGACGCGTAGTGAGCAGTTCTTC
j_call: TRBJ1-2; v_call: TRBV27; clone_size: -; d_call: -; cdr3_aa: CASGAGPPIYGYTF; cdr3_nt: TGTGCCAGCGGGGCTGGGCCCCCTATATATGGCTACACCTTC
j_call: TRBJ2-5; v_call: TRBV6-5; clone_size: -; d_call: -; cdr3_aa: CASSSGQSPWAQYF; cdr3_nt: TGTGCCAGCAGTTCTGGGCAAAGCCCCTGGGCCCAGTACTTC
j_call: TRBJ1-2; v_call: TRBV28; clone_size: few; d_call: -; cdr3_aa: CASSTRTANYGYTF; cdr3_nt: TGTGCCAGCAGTACCCGGACAGCTAACTATGGCTACACCTTC
j_call: TRBJ1-1; v_call: TRBV4-3; clone_size: -; d_call: -; cdr3_aa: CASSQDAVTEAFF; cdr3_nt: TGCGCCAGCAGCCAAGATGCAGTCACTGAAGCTTTCTTT
j_call: TRBJ2-7; v_call: TRBV12-3/TRBV12-4; clone_size: few; d_call: -; cdr3_aa: CASSFATTGSYEQYF; cdr3_nt: TGTGCCAGCAGTTTTGCCACGACAGGCTCCTACGAGCAGTACTTC
j_call: TRBJ1-5; v_call: TRBV7-2; clone_size: -; d_call: -; cdr3_aa: CASSLEGGLGQPQHF; cdr3_nt: TGTGCCAGCAGCTTAGAGGGGGGCTTGGGTCAGCCCCAGCATTTT
j_call: TRBJ1-2; v_call: TRBV20-1; clone_size: -; d_call: -; cdr3_aa: CSARIAWDLYGYTF; cdr3_nt: TGCAGTGCTAGAATCGCCTGGGACCTCTATGGCTACACCTTC
j_call: TRBJ2-5; v_call: TRBV20-1; clone_size: -; d_call: -; cdr3_aa: CSARDYQETQYF; cdr3_nt: TGCAGTGCTCGGGACTACCAAGAGACCCAGTACTTC
j_call: TRBJ1-1; v_call: TRBV14; clone_size: -; d_call: -; cdr3_aa: CASSPREGRFGNTEAFF; cdr3_nt: TGTGCCAGCAGCCCTCGGGAGGGGAGATTCGGGAACACTGAAGCTTTCTTT
j_call: TRBJ2-3; v_call: TRBV6-2/TRBV6-3; clone_size: -; d_call: TRBD2; cdr3_aa: CASRSSGSPDTQYF; cdr3_nt: TGTGCCAGCAGATCTAGCGGGTCCCCAGATACGCAGTATTTT
j_call: TRBJ1-4; v_call: TRBV5-6; clone_size: -; d_call: TRBD1; cdr3_aa: CASSRPGTGAKLFF; cdr3_nt: TGTGCCAGCAGCAGACCCGGGACAGGGGCAAAACTGTTTTTT
j_call: TRBJ1-1; v_call: TRBV27; clone_size: -; d_call: TRBD1; cdr3_aa: CASSFYAQGTFKAFF; cdr3_nt: TGTGCCAGCAGTTTCTACGCACAGGGGACGTTTAAAGCTTTCTTT
j_call: TRBJ2-6; v_call: TRBV6-6; clone_size: -; d_call: -; cdr3_aa: CASSYQTGANVLTF; cdr3_nt: TGTGCCAGCAGTTACCAGACTGGGGCCAACGTCCTGACTTTC
j_call: TRBJ2-1; v_call: TRBV7-9; clone_size: -; d_call: TRBD2; cdr3_aa: CASSLGGLVYDEQFF; cdr3_nt: TGTGCCAGCAGCTTAGGTGGACTAGTGTACGATGAGCAGTTCTTC
j_call: TRBJ2-5; v_call: TRBV4-2; clone_size: -; d_call: -; cdr3_aa: CASSQATRQETQYF; cdr3_nt: TGTGCCAGCAGCCAAGCGACACGCCAAGAGACCCAGTACTTC
j_call: TRBJ1-5; v_call: TRBV27; clone_size: -; d_call: -; cdr3_aa: CASSARGGPYSNQPQHF; cdr3_nt: TGTGCCAGCAGTGCCCGCGGAGGACCCTATAGCAATCAGCCCCAGCATTTT
j_call: TRBJ2-1; v_call: TRBV5-4; clone_size: -; d_call: TRBD1; cdr3_aa: CASSPTGVRYNEQFF; cdr3_nt: TGTGCCAGCAGCCCTACAGGGGTCCGCTACAATGAGCAGTTCTTC
j_call: TRBJ1-4; v_call: TRBV6-4; clone_size: -; d_call: -; cdr3_aa: CASGQQPPTNEKLFF; cdr3_nt: TGTGCCAGCGGGCAACAGCCACCAACTAATGAAAAACTGTTTTTT
j_call: TRBJ2-7; v_call: TRBV9; clone_size: -; d_call: -; cdr3_aa: CASSVNPGMGSSYEQYF; cdr3_nt: TGTGCCAGCAGCGTAAACCCCGGAATGGGCAGTTCCTACGAGCAGTACTTC
j_call: TRBJ2-7; v_call: TRBV5-1; clone_size: -; d_call: -; cdr3_aa: CASSLNSYYEQYF; cdr3_nt: TGCGCCAGCAGCTTGAACAGTTACTACGAGCAGTACTTC
j_call: TRBJ2-7; v_call: TRBV29-1; clone_size: many; d_call: TRBD2; cdr3_aa: CSVTGLFYEQYF; cdr3_nt: TGCAGCGTCACGGGACTATTCTACGAGCAGTACTTC
j_call: TRBJ2-7; v_call: TRBV4-1; clone_size: -; d_call: -; cdr3_aa: CASSQGRGRDEQYF; cdr3_nt: TGCGCCAGCAGTCAAGGTAGGGGAAGAGACGAGCAGTACTTC
j_call: TRBJ2-7; v_call: TRBV24-1; clone_size: -; d_call: -; cdr3_aa: CATGSIDRPSYEQYF; cdr3_nt: TGTGCCACCGGTTCCATCGACCGACCATCCTACGAGCAGTACTTC
j_call: TRBJ1-5; v_call: TRBV5-1; clone_size: -; d_call: -; cdr3_aa: CASTRTGPRHQPQHF; cdr3_nt: TGCGCCAGCACCAGGACGGGGCCGAGGCATCAGCCCCAGCATTTT
j_call: TRBJ2-3; v_call: TRBV10-3; clone_size: -; d_call: TRBD2; cdr3_aa: CAISREADTDTQYF; cdr3_nt: TGTGCCATCAGCCGGGAGGCAGACACAGATACGCAGTATTTT
j_call: TRBJ2-5; v_call: TRBV5-1; clone_size: -; d_call: -; cdr3_aa: CASSSDSNYNEQYF; cdr3_nt: TGCGCCAGCAGCTCGGACTCGAACTACAATGAGCAGTACTTC
j_call: TRBJ2-7; v_call: TRBV29-1; clone_size: -; d_call: TRBD2; cdr3_aa: CSVEGTSGSSYEQYF; cdr3_nt: TGCAGCGTTGAAGGGACTAGCGGGAGCAGCTACGAGCAGTACTTC
j_call: TRBJ1-1; v_call: TRBV11-2; clone_size: once; d_call: -; cdr3_aa: CASSLGLQGATEAFF; cdr3_nt: TGTGCCAGCAGCTTAGGGCTACAGGGTGCCACTGAAGCTTTCTTT
j_call: TRBJ2-3; v_call: TRBV11-2; clone_size: -; d_call: TRBD2; cdr3_aa: CASSLRGGLVDTQYF; cdr3_nt: TGTGCCAGCAGCTTGCGGGGGGGCCTCGTAGATACGCAGTATTTT
j_call: TRBJ2-3; v_call: TRBV29-1; clone_size: few; d_call: -; cdr3_aa: CSAVGRALDTQYF; cdr3_nt: TGCAGCGCTGTAGGCAGGGCTCTGGATACGCAGTATTTT
j_call: TRBJ2-1; v_call: TRBV7-9; clone_size: -; d_call: TRBD2; cdr3_aa: CASSFRSSGGAVEQFF; cdr3_nt: TGTGCCAGCAGCTTCCGGTCCAGCGGGGGGGCCGTTGAGCAGTTCTTC
j_call: TRBJ2-5; v_call: TRBV10-3; clone_size: -; d_call: -; cdr3_aa: CAISESLGTQETQYF; cdr3_nt: TGTGCCATCAGTGAGTCCTTAGGGACACAAGAGACCCAGTACTTC
j_call: TRBJ2-1; v_call: TRBV11-3; clone_size: -; d_call: -; cdr3_aa: CASSRGEASGEQFF; cdr3_nt: TGTGCCAGCAGCCGTGGGGAGGCTTCGGGTGAGCAGTTCTTC
j_call: TRBJ2-2; v_call: TRBV25-1; clone_size: -; d_call: -; cdr3_aa: CASSDGTTEELFF; cdr3_nt: TGTGCCAGCAGTGATGGAACCACCGAGGAGCTGTTTTTT
j_call: TRBJ1-5; v_call: TRBV27; clone_size: many; d_call: -; cdr3_aa: CASRRDLNGQPQHF; cdr3_nt: TGTGCCAGCCGCCGGGACCTGAACGGTCAGCCCCAGCATTTT
j_call: TRBJ2-3; v_call: TRBV29-1; clone_size: -; d_call: -; cdr3_aa: CSAGLGGIHTDTQYF; cdr3_nt: TGCAGCGCTGGATTGGGCGGGATTCATACAGATACGCAGTATTTT
j_call: TRBJ2-3; v_call: TRBV29-1; clone_size: -; d_call: TRBD1; cdr3_aa: CSVKGQLTDTQYF; cdr3_nt: TGCAGCGTTAAGGGACAGCTCACAGATACGCAGTATTTT
j_call: TRBJ1-3; v_call: TRBV12-3/TRBV12-4; clone_size: many; d_call: -; cdr3_aa: CASSSRTTNGNTIYF; cdr3_nt: TGTGCCAGCAGTAGCAGGACAACGAACGGAAACACCATATATTTT
j_call: TRBJ2-5; v_call: TRBV27; clone_size: -; d_call: TRBD2; cdr3_aa: CASSLTSGRPSTQYF; cdr3_nt: TGTGCCAGCAGTTTAACTAGCGGGCGCCCAAGCACCCAGTACTTC
j_call: TRBJ2-7; v_call: TRBV25-1; clone_size: -; d_call: TRBD1; cdr3_aa: CASSETGYLPHEQYF; cdr3_nt: TGTGCCAGCAGTGAGACAGGGTACCTACCCCACGAGCAGTACTTC